Below are 30 T cell receptor beta chains sequenced from a single sample in a study of long-term antiretroviral therapy in people with HIV. The immunoSEQ assay was v3.0, run at survey level. Measured with immunoSEQ multiplex PCR; TCRdb has only the in-frame clones, and not every one. Counted here are around 30,000 clones, about 85% occurring once; the ten biggest clones make up about 8.6%. The source material was unsorted PBMCs, sampled 3 years after starting antiretroviral therapy. These receptor sequences come from a man aged 40-49 years with HIV.

The chain is built from TRBV11-3 and TRBJ1-2, with D uncertain. Trimming shortened V by 1 base and J by 6 bases, and 9 bases separated the two germline ends. Germline values: CDR1 SGHNT, CDR2 YENEEA. CDR3 length equals 13 residues. CDR3 protein: CASSLGGLDGYTF. CDR3 DNA: TGTGCCAGCAGCTTAGGAGGGTTAGATGGCTACACCTTC.

This clone is a singleton in its sample. The chain carries TRBV5-1 and TRBJ1-6; 9 positions match TRBD1. From germline, CDR1 is SGHRS and CDR2 YFSETQ. The V gene end was trimmed by 0 bases and the J gene end by 11 bases; junction bases not matched to a gene: 3. The CDR3 covers 14 residues. CDR3 in DNA: TGCGCCAGCAGCTTGGGACAGGGGGATCCACCCCTCCACTTT. Residues: CASSLGQGDPPLHF. The full variable domain, with the rest looked up from reference TRBV5-1 and TRBJ1-6, is KAGVTQTPRYLIKTRGQQVTLSCSPISGHRSVSWYQQTPGQGLQFLFEYFSETQRNKGNFPGRFSGRQFSNSRSEMNVSTLELGDSALYLCASSLGQGDPPLHFGNGTRLTVT.

The V gene is TRBV5-1, the J gene TRBJ1-1; D uncertain. V was pared by 0 bases and J by 1 base, with 10 bases between. The CDR3 loop spans 15 amino acids. Per the germline V gene, CDR1 is SGHRS and CDR2 is YFSETQ. The chain's CDR3 is CASSLDGIGNTEAFF. CDR3 coding DNA: TGCGCCAGCAGCTTGGATGGGATTGGGAACACTGAAGCTTTCTTT.

The chain uses TRBV7-9 and TRBJ2-1; D is ambiguous. This CDR3 is built from 14 residues. V was trimmed by 5 bases and J by 0 bases, leaving 8 bases between them. CDR1 SEHNR and CDR2 FQNEAQ come from the germline V gene (reference sequence). The CDR3 loop reads CASSPPRSYNEQFF. As DNA, the CDR3 is TGTGCCAGCAGCCCCCCGCGCTCCTACAATGAGCAGTTCTTC.

In this sample, this clone turned up once. This chain links TRBV11-2 with TRBJ2-3; 7 nucleotides match TRBD1. The CDR3 contains 15 residues. After removal of 5 bases from V and 1 base from J, the junction contained 6 bases not matched to a gene. Germline CDR1 and CDR2: SGHAT and FQNNGV. CDR3 sequence reads: CASSLRGRGTDTQYF. DNA of the CDR3: TGTGCCAGCAGCCTTAGGGGGCGCGGCACAGATACGCAGTATTTT.

This sequence joins TRBV10-1 and TRBJ2-1; 7 bases align to TRBD1. The V gene's germline CDR1 is WNHNN and CDR2 SYGVQD (reference sequence). Unmatched junction bases numbered 1, after V lost 7 bases and J lost 7 bases. CDR3 length equals 11 residues. For the CDR3, the DNA is TGCGCCAGCAAACAGGGGAATGAGCAGTTCTTC. It codes for CASKQGNEQFF.

The chain couples TRBV13 to TRBJ2-3; 8 bases are shared with TRBD2. This CDR3 is 16 amino acids long. Germline CDR1 PRHDT, CDR2 FYEKMQ (reference sequence). V was clipped by 2 bases and J by 1 base; unmatched bases: 5. DNA of the CDR3: TGTGCCAGCAGCTTACGGGGGGGCACCGGCACAGATACGCAGTATTTT. It encodes CASSLRGGTGTDTQYF.

This chain links TRBV7-8 with TRBJ2-7; 7 nucleotides agree with TRBD1. J was trimmed by 0 bases and V by 4 bases; bases with no gene match: 6. The CDR3 is 15 residues long. Germline assignment: CDR1 SGHVS and CDR2 FQNEAQ. CDR3: CASSWTGRPSYEQYF. The DNA of the CDR3 is TGTGCCAGCAGCTGGACAGGACGACCCTCCTACGAGCAGTACTTC.

The chain carries TRBV2 and TRBJ2-3; no definite D call. Germline V gives CDR1 SNHLY, CDR2 FYNNEI. This CDR3 spans 14 amino acids. Trimming removed 5 bases from V and 1 base from J, with 10 bases in between. CDR3 DNA: TGTGCCAGCAGTTACCAGGACCGCACAGATACGCAGTATTTT. Translated, it gives CASSYQDRTDTQYF.

This rearrangement joins TRBV10-3 to TRBJ2-5; TRBD2 matches 10 bases. J gave up 2 bases and V 5 bases, and 5 bases lay outside the gene matches. From germline, CDR1 is ENHRY and CDR2 SYGVKD. The CDR3 runs 15 residues. CDR3 in amino acids: CAISLAGGSQETQYF. CDR3 nucleotide sequence: TGTGCCATCAGTTTAGCGGGAGGAAGTCAAGAGACCCAGTACTTC.

CDR3 region: CASSQDHGTNSSYNEQFF. DNA of the CDR3: TGTGCCAGCAGCCAAGATCACGGGACTAACTCCTCCTACAATGAGCAGTTCTTC. The chain is built from TRBV14 and TRBJ2-1, with 7 bases that match TRBD2. V lost 0 bases, J lost 0 bases, and 8 bases stayed unmatched. This CDR3 is 18 amino acids long. Per germline, CDR1 SGHDN and CDR2 FVKESK.

The chain couples TRBV5-1 to TRBJ2-2; D is unclear. The CDR3 is made up of 17 amino acids. CDR1 is SGHRS, CDR2 YFSETQ, per germline. V gave up 7 bases and J gave up 0 bases, with 19 bases separating them. The CDR3 here is CASQQPGWRSNTGELFF. The CDR3 DNA follows: TGCGCCAGCCAGCAGCCCGGCTGGCGGTCGAACACCGGGGAGCTGTTTTTT. The full variable domain, rest sourced from reference TRBV5-1 and TRBJ2-2, is KAGVTQTPRYLIKTRGQQVTLSCSPISGHRSVSWYQQTPGQGLQFLFEYFSETQRNKGNFPGRFSGRQFSNSRSEMNVSTLELGDSALYLCASQQPGWRSNTGELFFGEGSRLTVL.

The V and J genes are TRBV27 and TRBJ2-2; 8 bases agree with TRBD2. The CDR3 extends over 15 amino acids. The germline V gene has CDR1 MNHEY and CDR2 SMNVEV (reference sequence). The junction had 5 bases not matched to a gene; V was cut back by 3 bases and J by 5 bases. CDR3 sequence: CASSFFREGTGELFF. Written as DNA, the CDR3 is TGTGCCAGCAGTTTTTTCCGGGAGGGAACCGGGGAGCTGTTTTTT.

The J gene is TRBJ2-2, the V gene TRBV7-8; 9 bases are shared with TRBD2. This CDR3 contains 16 residues. The junction had 4 bases not matched to a gene; V was cut back by 5 bases and J by 0 bases. The germline V gene has CDR1 SGHVS and CDR2 FQNEAQ. The CDR3 loop is CASSVVAGANTGELFF. The CDR3 nucleotides are TGTGCCAGCAGCGTAGTAGCGGGGGCGAACACCGGGGAGCTGTTTTTT.

The chain links TRBV9 to TRBJ1-2; unclear D gene. Between the trimmed V and J ends, which lost 4 bases and 8 bases, there was a span of 12 bases. The CDR3 consists of 12 residues. CDR1 SGDLS and CDR2 YYNGEE come from the germline V gene. The CDR3 sequence: CASSNPEPGYTF. CDR3 in DNA: TGTGCCAGCAGCAACCCGGAACCGGGCTACACCTTC.

The gene calls are TRBV30 and TRBJ1-5; 7 bases match TRBD1. The trim removed 7 bases at V and 1 base at J, leaving 7 bases unmatched. Germline-derived CDR1 and CDR2 are GTSNPN and SVGIG (reference sequence). CDR3 length: 14 residues. Written as DNA, the CDR3 is TGTGCCTACACACAGGGGACCAGCAATCAGCCCCAGCATTTT. This codes for CAYTQGTSNQPQHF.

The J gene is TRBJ2-3, the V gene TRBV7-2; D remains ambiguous. Germline lookup yields CDR1 SGHTA and CDR2 FQGNSA. V was cut by 0 bases and J by 5 bases, with 6 bases left in between. This CDR3 is 13 amino acids long. CDR3 region: CASSLAQIDTQYF. The CDR3, as DNA: TGTGCCAGCAGCTTAGCGCAAATAGATACGCAGTATTTT.

The V gene is TRBV6-1, the J gene TRBJ2-7, with a tentative D call TRBD1 (6 bases). Trimming shortened V by 8 bases and J by 2 bases, and 16 bases separated the two germline ends. The CDR3 loop spans 14 amino acids. Germline V gives CDR1 MNHNS, CDR2 SASEGT. The chain's CDR3 is CASYQQGPPYEQYF. The CDR3, as DNA: TGTGCCAGCTACCAACAGGGCCCCCCCTACGAGCAGTACTTC.

This sequence joins TRBV5-1 and TRBJ1-1; 8 bases match TRBD1. There are 14 residues in the CDR3. Germline loops: CDR1 SGHRS, CDR2 YFSETQ. Trimming at V came to 4 bases and at J to 1 base, leaving 3 bases not matched to a gene. The CDR3 DNA sequence: TGCGCCAGCAGCAAAGGACAGGGGAACACTGAAGCTTTCTTT. As protein: CASSKGQGNTEAFF.

The V gene is TRBV6-5, the J gene TRBJ2-1; D perhaps matches TRBD2 (5 bases). There are 16 residues in the CDR3. Germline values: CDR1 MNHEY, CDR2 SVGAGI. Trimming stripped 2 bases from V and 0 bases from J, with 11 bases between. CDR3 protein: CASSYGRISSYNEQFF. CDR3 DNA sequence: TGTGCCAGCAGTTACGGGAGAATCAGCTCCTACAATGAGCAGTTCTTC.

The chain joins TRBV7-2 to TRBJ2-7; 12 nucleotides agree with TRBD2. Germline V gene lookup returns CDR1 SGHTA and CDR2 FQGNSA. The CDR3 runs 16 residues. V dropped 5 bases and J dropped 4; count of bases not matched to a gene: 9. CDR3 residues: CASSASSGGAVYEQYF. The CDR3 nucleotides read TGTGCCAGCAGCGCCTCTAGCGGGGGGGCCGTTTACGAGCAGTACTTC.

This chain connects TRBV5-4 to TRBJ2-3; D is undetermined. V lost 0 bases and J 4 bases, leaving 3 bases between the germline ends. Germline V gives CDR1 SGHNT, CDR2 YYREEE (reference sequence). The CDR3 is made up of 12 amino acids. In DNA form, the CDR3 reads TGTGCCAGCAGCTTGGGTTCAGATACGCAGTATTTT. Translating it yields CASSLGSDTQYF.

The chain employs TRBV5-8 and TRBJ2-7, with 11 bases lining up with TRBD2. Losses at the gene ends were 4 bases for V and 4 bases for J; bases not matched to a gene: 7. This CDR3 is built from 15 residues. Germline values: CDR1 SGHTS, CDR2 YDEGEE. The CDR3 DNA sequence: TGTGCCAGCAGCCGGTTAGCGGGGGGGCCGTACGAGCAGTACTTC. It encodes CASSRLAGGPYEQYF.

V is TRBV19 and J is TRBJ1-2; 9 positions agree with TRBD1. The CDR3 extends over 15 amino acids. The V gene end was trimmed by 4 bases and the J gene end by 4 bases; junction bases not matched to a gene: 7. The germline CDR1 and CDR2 sequences are LNHDA and SQIVND (reference sequence). DNA of the CDR3: TGTGCCAGTAGTACCGGGACAGGGTCGTTCTATGGCTACACCTTC. Protein product: CASSTGTGSFYGYTF.

V and J are TRBV5-5 and TRBJ2-3; TRBD2 agrees at 11 bases. The V and J ends lost 4 bases and 5 bases, in that order; junction bases with no gene match: 9. Germline V gene lookup returns CDR1 SGHKS and CDR2 YYEKEE (reference sequence). The CDR3 length is 16 residues. The CDR3: CASSANLLAGGDTQYF. The CDR3, as DNA: TGTGCCAGCAGCGCTAACCTCCTAGCGGGAGGAGATACGCAGTATTTT.

The chain employs TRBV27 and TRBJ2-3; 10 nucleotides agree with TRBD1. Losses at the gene ends were 5 bases for V and 1 base for J; bases not matched to a gene: 3. Germline CDR1 is MNHEY and CDR2 is SMNVEV (reference sequence). The CDR3 contains 15 residues. CDR3: CASSPGTGGTDTQYF. The CDR3 DNA follows: TGTGCCAGCAGTCCAGGGACAGGGGGCACAGATACGCAGTATTTT.

The chain uses TRBV13 and TRBJ2-5; 12 bases line up with TRBD2. The trim removed 5 bases at V and 2 bases at J, leaving 3 bases unmatched. Germline CDR1 PRHDT, CDR2 FYEKMQ (reference sequence). The CDR3 runs to 15 residues. CDR3 sequence reads: CASSPGTSGQETQYF. CDR3 bases: TGTGCCAGCAGCCCTGGGACTAGCGGGCAAGAGACCCAGTACTTC. Full variable domain (remainder filled in from reference TRBV13 and TRBJ2-5): AAGVIQSPRHLIKEKRETATLKCYPIPRHDTVYWYQQGPGQDPQFLISFYEKMQSDKGSIPDRFSAQQFSDYHSELNMSSLELGDSALYFCASSPGTSGQETQYFGPGTRLLVL.

This clone turned up a few times. V and J are TRBV4-2 and TRBJ1-2; 8 nucleotides line up with TRBD1. The trim removed 3 bases at V and 7 bases at J, leaving 10 bases unmatched. Germline V lookup: CDR1 LGHNA, CDR2 YNFKEQ. CDR3 size: 15 residues. In DNA, the CDR3 is TGTGCCAGCAGCCAGCCCGGACAGGGTGGCGGTGGCTACACCTTC. This sequence encodes CASSQPGQGGGGYTF.

The sample holds a few counts of this clone. J is TRBJ2-7 and V is TRBV21-1; the tabulated D call, TRBD2, remains unverified against the DNA. TRBV21-1 is flagged as a pseudogene. The CDR3 extends over 11 amino acids. CDR3 nucleotide sequence: TGTGCCAGCAGCTCCCGTTACGAGCAGTACTTC. This encodes CASSSRYEQYF.

The V gene is TRBV29-1, the J gene TRBJ1-1, with 9 bases lining up with TRBD1. The CDR3 extends over 12 amino acids. Germline assignment: CDR1 SQVTM and CDR2 ANQGSEA. The V and J ends lost 6 bases and 6 bases, in that order; junction bases with no gene match: 5. The CDR3 DNA reads TGCAGCGTAATACAGGGGGCGTCTGAAGCTTTCTTT. Encoded protein: CSVIQGASEAFF. Drawing the rest from reference TRBV29-1 and TRBJ1-1, the complete variable domain is SAVISQKPSRDICQRGTSLTIQCQVDSQVTMMFWYRQQPGQSLTLIATANQGSEATYESGFVIDKFPISRPNLTFSTLTVSNMSPEDSSIYLCSVIQGASEAFFGQGTRLTVV.